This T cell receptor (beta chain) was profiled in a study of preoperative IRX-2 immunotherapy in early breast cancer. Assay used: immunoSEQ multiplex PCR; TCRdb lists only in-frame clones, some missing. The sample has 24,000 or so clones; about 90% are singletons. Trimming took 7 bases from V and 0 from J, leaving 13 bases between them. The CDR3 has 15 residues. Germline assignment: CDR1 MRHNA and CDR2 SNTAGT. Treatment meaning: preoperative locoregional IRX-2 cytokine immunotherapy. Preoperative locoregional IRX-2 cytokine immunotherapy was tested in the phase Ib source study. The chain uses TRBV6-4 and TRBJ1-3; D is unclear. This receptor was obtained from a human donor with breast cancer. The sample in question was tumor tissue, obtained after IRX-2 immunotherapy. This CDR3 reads CASTPLADSGNTIYF. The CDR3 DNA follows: TGTGCCAGCACCCCCCTAGCGGACTCTGGAAACACCATATATTTT.